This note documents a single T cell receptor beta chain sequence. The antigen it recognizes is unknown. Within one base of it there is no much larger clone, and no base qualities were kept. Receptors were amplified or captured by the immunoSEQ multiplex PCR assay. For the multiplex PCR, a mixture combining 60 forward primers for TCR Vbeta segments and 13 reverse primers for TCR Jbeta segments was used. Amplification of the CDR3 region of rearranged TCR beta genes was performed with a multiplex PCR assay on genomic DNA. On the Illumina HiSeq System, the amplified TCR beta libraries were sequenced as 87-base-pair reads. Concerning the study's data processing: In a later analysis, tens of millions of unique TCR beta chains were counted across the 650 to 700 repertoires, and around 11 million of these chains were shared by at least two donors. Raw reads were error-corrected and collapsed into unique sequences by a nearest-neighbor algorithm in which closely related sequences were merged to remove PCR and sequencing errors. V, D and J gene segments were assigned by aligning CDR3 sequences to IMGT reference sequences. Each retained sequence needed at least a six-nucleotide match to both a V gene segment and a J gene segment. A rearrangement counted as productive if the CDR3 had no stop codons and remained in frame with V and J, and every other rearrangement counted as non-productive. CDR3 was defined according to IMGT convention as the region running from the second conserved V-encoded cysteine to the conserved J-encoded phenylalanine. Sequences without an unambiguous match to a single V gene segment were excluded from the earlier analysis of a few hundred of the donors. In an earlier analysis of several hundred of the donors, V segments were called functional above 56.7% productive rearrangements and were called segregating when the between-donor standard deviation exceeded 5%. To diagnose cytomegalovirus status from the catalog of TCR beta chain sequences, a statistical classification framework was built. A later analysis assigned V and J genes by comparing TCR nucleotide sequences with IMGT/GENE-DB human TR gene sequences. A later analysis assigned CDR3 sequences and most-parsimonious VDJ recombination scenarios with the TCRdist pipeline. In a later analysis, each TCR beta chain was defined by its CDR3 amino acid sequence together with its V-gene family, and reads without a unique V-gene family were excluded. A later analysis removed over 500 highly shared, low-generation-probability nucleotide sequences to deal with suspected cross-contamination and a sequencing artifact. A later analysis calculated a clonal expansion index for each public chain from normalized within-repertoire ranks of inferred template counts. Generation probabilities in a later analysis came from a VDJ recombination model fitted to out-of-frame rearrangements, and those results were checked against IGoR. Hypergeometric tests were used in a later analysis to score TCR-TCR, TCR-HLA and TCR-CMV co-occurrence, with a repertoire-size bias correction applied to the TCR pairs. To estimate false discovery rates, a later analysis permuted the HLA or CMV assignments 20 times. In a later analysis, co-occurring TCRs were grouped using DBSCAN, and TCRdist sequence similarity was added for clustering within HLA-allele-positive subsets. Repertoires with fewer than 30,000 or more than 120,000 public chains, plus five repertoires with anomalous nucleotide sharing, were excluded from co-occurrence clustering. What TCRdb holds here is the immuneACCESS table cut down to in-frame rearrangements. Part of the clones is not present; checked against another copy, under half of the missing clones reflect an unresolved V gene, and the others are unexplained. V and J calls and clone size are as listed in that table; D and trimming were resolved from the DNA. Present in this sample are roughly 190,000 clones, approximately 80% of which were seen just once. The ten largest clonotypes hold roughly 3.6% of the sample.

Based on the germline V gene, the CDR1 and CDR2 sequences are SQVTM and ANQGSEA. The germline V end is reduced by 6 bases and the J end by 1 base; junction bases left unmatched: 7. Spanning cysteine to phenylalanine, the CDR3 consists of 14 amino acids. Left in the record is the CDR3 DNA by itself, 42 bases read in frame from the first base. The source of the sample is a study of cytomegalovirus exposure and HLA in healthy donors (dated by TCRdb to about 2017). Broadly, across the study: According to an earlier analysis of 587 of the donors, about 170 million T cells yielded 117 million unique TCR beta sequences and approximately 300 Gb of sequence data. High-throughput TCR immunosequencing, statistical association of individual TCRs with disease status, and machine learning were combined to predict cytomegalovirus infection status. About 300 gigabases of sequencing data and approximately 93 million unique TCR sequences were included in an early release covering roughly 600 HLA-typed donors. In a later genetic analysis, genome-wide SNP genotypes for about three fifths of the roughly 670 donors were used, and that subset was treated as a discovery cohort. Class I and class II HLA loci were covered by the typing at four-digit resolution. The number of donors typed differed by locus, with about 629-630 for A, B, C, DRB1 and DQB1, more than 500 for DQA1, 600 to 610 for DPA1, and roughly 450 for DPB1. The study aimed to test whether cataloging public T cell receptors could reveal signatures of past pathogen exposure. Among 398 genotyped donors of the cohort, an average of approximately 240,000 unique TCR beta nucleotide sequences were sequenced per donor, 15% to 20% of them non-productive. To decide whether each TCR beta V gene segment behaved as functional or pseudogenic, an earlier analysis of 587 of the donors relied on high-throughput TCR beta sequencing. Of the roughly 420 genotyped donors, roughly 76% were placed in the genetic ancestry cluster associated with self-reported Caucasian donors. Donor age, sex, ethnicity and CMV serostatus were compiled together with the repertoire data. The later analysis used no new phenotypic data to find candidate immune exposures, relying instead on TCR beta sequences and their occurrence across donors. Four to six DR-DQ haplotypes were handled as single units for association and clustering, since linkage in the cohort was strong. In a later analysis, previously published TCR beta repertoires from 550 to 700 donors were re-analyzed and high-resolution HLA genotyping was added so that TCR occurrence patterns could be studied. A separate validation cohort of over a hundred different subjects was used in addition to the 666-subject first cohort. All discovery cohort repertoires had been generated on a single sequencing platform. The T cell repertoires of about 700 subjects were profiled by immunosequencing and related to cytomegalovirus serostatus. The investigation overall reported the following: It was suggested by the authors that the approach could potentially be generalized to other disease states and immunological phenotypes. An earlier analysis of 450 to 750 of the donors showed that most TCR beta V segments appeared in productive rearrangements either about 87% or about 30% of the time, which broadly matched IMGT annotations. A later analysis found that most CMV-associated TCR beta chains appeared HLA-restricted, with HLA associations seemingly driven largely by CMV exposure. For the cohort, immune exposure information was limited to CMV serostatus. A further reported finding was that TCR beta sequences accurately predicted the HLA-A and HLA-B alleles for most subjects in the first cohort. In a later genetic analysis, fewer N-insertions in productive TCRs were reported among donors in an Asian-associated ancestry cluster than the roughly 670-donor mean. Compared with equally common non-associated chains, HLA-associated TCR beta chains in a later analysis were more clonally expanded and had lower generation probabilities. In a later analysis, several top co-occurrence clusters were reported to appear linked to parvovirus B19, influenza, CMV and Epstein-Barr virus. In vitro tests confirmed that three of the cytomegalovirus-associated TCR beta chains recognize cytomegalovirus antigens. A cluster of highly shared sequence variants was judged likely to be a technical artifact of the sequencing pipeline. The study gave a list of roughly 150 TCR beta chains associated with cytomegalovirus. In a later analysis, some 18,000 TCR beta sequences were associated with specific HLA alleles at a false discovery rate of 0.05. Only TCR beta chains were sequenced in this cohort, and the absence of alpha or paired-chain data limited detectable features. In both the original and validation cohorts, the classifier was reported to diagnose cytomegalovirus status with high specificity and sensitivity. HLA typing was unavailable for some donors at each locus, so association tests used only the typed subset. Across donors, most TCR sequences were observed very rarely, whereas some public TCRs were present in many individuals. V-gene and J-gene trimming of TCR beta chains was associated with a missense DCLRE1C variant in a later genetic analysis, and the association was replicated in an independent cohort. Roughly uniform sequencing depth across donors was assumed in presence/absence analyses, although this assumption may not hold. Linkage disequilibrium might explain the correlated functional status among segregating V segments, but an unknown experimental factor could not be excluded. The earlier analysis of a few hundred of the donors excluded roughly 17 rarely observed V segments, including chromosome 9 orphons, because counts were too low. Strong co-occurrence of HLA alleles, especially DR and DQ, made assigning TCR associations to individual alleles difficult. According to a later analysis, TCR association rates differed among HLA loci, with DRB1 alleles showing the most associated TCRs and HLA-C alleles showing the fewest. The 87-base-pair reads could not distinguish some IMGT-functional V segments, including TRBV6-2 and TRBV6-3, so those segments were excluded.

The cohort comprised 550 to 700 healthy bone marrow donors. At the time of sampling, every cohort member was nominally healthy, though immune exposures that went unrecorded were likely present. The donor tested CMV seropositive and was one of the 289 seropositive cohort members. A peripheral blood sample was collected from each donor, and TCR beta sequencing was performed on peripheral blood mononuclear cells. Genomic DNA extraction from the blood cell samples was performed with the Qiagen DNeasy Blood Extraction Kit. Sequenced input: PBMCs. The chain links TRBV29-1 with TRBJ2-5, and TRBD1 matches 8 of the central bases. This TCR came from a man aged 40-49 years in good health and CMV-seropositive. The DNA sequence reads TGCAGCGTCGCGGGCAGGGGGCGCCAAGAGACCCAGTACTTC. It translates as CSVAGRGRQETQYF.